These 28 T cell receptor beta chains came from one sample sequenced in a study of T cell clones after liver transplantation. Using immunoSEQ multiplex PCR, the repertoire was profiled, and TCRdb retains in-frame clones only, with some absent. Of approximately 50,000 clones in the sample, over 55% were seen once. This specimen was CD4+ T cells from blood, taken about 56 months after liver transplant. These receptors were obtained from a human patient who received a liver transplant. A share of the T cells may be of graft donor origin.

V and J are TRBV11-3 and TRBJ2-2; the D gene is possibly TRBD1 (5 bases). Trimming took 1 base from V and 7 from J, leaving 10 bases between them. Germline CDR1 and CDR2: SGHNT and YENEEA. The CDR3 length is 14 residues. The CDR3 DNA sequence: TGTGCCAGCAGCTTAGGCAGGGCCAACGGGGAGCTGTTTTTT. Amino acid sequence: CASSLGRANGELFF.

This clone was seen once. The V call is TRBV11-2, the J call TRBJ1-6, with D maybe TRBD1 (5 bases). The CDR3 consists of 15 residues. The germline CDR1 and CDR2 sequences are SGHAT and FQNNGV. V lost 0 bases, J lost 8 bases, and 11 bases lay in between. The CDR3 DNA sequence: TGTGCCAGCAGCTTAGAATCTGGGGCGGATTCACCCCTCCACTTT. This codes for CASSLESGADSPLHF.

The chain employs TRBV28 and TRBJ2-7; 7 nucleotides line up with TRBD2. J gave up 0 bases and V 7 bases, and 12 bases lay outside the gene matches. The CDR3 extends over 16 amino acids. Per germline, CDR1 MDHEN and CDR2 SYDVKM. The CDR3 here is CASTGRGSPSSYEQYF. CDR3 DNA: TGTGCCAGCACTGGGCGGGGGTCTCCGAGCTCCTACGAGCAGTACTTC. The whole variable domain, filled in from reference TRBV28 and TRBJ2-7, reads DVKVTQSSRYLVKRTGEKVFLECVQDMDHENMFWYRQDPGLGLRLIYFSYDVKMKEKGDIPEGYSVSREKKERFSLILESASTNQTSMYLCASTGRGSPSSYEQYFGPGTRLTVT.

This chain's CDR3 is CASSSRTGGYEQYF. CDR3 in DNA: TGTGCCAGCAGCTCTCGGACAGGGGGCTACGAGCAGTACTTC. The J gene is TRBJ2-7, the V gene TRBV7-8, with TRBD1 matching over 10 bases. This CDR3 has 14 residues. The germline V gene has CDR1 SGHVS and CDR2 FQNEAQ. After removal of 4 bases from V and 3 bases from J, the junction contained 3 bases not matched to a gene.

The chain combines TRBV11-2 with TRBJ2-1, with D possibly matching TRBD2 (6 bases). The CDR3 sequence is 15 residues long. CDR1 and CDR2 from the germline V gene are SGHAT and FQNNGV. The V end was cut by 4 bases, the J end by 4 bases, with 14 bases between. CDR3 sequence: CASSSFRREYNEQFF. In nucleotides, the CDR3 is TGTGCCAGCAGCTCCTTTCGGCGGGAATACAATGAGCAGTTCTTC.

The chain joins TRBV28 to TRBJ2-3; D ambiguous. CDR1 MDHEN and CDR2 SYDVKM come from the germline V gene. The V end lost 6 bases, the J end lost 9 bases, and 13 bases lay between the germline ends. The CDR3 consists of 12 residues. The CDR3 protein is CASSERRRTQYF. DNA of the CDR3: TGTGCCAGCAGCGAAAGGCGGCGGACGCAGTATTTT. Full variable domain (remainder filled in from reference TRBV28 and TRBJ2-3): DVKVTQSSRYLVKRTGEKVFLECVQDMDHENMFWYRQDPGLGLRLIYFSYDVKMKEKGDIPEGYSVSREKKERFSLILESASTNQTSMYLCASSERRRTQYFGPGTRLTVL.

In DNA, the CDR3 is TGTGCCAGCAGCTCCGGGACAGGGGGTGAAAAACTGTTTTTT. Its protein product is CASSSGTGGEKLFF. This rearrangement joins TRBV6-5 to TRBJ1-4, with 11 bases that match TRBD1. Trimming cost V 6 bases and J 7 bases; bases outside gene matches: 4. Germline CDR1 is MNHEY and CDR2 is SVGAGI. The CDR3 runs to 14 residues.

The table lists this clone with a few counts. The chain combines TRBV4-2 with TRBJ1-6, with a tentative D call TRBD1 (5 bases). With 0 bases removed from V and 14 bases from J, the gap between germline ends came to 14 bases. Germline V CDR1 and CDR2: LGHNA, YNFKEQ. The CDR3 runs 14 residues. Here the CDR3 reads CASSQEAGFEALHF. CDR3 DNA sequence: TGTGCCAGCAGCCAAGAAGCAGGGTTTGAAGCCCTCCACTTT.

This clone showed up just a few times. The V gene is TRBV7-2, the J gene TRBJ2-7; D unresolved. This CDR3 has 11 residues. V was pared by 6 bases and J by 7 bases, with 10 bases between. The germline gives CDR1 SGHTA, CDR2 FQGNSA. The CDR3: CASSIGWEQYF. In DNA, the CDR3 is TGTGCCAGCAGTATAGGGTGGGAGCAGTACTTC.

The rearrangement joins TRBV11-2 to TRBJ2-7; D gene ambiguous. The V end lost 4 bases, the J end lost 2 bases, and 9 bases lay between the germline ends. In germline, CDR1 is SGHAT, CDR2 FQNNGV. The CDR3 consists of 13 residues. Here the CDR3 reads CASSSTRTYEQYF. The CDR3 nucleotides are TGTGCCAGCAGCTCAACCAGAACCTACGAGCAGTACTTC.

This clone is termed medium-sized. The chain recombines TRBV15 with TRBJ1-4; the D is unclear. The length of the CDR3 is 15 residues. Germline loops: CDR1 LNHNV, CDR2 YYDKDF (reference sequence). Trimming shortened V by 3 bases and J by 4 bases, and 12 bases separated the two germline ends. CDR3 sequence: CATSRAGRDNEKLFF. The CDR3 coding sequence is TGTGCCACCAGCAGGGCGGGGAGGGATAATGAAAAACTGTTTTTT.

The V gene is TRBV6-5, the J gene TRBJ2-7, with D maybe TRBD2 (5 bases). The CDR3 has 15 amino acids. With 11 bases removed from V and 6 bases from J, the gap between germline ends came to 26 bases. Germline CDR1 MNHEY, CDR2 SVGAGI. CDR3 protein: CAPHLAARALGEQYF. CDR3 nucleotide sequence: TGTGCCCCGCACCTCGCGGCGAGGGCCTTAGGCGAGCAGTACTTC.

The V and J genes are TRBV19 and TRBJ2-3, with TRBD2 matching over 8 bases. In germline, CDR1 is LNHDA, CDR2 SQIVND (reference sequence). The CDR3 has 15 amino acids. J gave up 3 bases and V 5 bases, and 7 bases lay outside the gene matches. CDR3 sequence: CASSALAGITDTQYF. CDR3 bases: TGTGCCAGTAGTGCATTAGCGGGGATTACAGATACGCAGTATTTT.

The CDR3: CASSPMGGGPDTQYF. In DNA form, the CDR3 reads TGCGCCAGCAGCCCAATGGGGGGGGGCCCAGATACGCAGTATTTT. The V gene is TRBV5-1, the J gene TRBJ2-3; TRBD2 might be the D (7 bases). Per germline, CDR1 SGHRS and CDR2 YFSETQ. Trimming cost V 4 bases and J 4 bases, with 16 bases left between them. CDR3 length: 15 residues.

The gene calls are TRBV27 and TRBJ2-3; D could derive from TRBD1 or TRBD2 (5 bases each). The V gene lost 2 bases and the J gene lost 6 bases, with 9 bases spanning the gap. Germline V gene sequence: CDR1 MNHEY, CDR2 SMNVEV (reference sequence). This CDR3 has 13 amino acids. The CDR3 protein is CASSLGWGDTQYF. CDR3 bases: TGTGCCAGCAGTTTAGGTTGGGGGGATACGCAGTATTTT.

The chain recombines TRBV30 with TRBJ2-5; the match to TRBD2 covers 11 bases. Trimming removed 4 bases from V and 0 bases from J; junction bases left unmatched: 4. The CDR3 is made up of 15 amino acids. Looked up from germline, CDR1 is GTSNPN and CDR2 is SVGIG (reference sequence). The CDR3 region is CAWTKLAGDQETQYF. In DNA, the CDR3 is TGTGCCTGGACCAAACTAGCGGGGGACCAAGAGACCCAGTACTTC.

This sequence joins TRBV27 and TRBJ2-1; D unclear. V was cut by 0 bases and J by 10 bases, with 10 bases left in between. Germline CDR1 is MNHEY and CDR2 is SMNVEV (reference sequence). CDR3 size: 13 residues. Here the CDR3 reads CASSLSARREQFF. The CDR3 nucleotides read TGTGCCAGCAGTTTATCGGCCCGCAGGGAGCAGTTCTTC.

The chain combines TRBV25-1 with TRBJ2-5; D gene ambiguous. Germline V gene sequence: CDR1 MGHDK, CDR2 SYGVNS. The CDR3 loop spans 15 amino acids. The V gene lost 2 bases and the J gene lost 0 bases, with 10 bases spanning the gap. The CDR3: CASSEPTEYQETQYF. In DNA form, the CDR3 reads TGTGCCAGCAGTGAACCTACAGAATACCAAGAGACCCAGTACTTC.

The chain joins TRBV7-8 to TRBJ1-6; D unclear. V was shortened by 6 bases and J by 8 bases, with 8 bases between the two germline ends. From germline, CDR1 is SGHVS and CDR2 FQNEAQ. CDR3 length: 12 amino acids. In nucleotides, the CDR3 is TGTGCCAGCAGATCCGTGGATTCACCCCTCCACTTT. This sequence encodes CASRSVDSPLHF.

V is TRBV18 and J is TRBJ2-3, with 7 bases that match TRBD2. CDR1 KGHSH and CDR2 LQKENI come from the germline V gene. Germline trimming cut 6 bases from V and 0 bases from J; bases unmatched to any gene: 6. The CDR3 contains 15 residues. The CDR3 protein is CASSPGGLSTDTQYF. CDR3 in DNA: TGTGCCAGCTCCCCGGGGGGACTGAGCACAGATACGCAGTATTTT.

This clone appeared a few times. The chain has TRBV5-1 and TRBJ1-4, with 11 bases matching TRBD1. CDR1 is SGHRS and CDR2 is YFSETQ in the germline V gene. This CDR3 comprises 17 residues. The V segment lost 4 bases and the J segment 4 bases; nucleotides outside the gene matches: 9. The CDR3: CASSPGQGALGNEKLFF. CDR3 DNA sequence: TGCGCCAGCAGCCCCGGACAGGGGGCGTTGGGTAATGAAAAACTGTTTTTT.

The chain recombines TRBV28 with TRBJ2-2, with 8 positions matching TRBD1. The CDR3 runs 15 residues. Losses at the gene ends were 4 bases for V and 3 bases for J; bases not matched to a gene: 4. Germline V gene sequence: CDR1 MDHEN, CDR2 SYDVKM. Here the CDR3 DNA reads TGTGCCAGCAGTTCCGGACAGGGCTACACCGGGGAGCTGTTTTTT. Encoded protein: CASSSGQGYTGELFF.

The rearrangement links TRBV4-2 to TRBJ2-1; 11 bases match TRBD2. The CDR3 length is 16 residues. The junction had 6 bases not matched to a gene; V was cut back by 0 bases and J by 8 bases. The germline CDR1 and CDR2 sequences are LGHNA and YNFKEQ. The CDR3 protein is CASSQDGTSGGDEQFF. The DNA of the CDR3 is TGTGCCAGCAGCCAAGACGGTACTAGCGGGGGTGATGAGCAGTTCTTC.

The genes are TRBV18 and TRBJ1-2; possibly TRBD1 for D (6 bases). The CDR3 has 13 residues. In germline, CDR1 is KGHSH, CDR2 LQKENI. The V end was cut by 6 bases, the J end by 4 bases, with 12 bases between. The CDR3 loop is CASSPGDGYGYTF. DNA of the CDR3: TGTGCCAGCTCGCCAGGGGACGGCTATGGCTACACCTTC.

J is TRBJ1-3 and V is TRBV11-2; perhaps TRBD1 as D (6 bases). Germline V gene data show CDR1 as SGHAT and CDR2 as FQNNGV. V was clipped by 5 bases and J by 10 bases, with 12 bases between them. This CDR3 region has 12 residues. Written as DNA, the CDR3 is TGTGCCAGCAGCCCCGGACAGAGAACCATATATTTT. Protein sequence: CASSPGQRTIYF.

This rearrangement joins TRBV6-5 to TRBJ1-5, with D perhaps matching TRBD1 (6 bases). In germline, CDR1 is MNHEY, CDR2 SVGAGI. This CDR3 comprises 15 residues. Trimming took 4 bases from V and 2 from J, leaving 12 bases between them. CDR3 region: CASSSLRGGNQPQHF. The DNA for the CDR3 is TGTGCCAGCAGTTCTCTCAGGGGAGGCAATCAGCCCCAGCATTTT.

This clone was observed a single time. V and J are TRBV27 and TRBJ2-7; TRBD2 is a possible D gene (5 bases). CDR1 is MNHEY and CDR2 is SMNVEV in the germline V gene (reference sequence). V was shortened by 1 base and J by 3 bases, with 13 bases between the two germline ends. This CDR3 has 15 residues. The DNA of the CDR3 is TGTGCCAGCAGTTTATACGGGTGGGGAGTCTACGAGCAGTACTTC. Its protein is CASSLYGWGVYEQYF.

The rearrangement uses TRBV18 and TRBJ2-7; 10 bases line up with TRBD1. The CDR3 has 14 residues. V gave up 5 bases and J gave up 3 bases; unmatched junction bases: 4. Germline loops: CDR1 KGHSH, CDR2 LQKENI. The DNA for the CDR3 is TGTGCCAGCTCAGATGGGACAGGGGACTACGAGCAGTACTTC. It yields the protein CASSDGTGDYEQYF.